Sequencing of this TCR beta chain was carried out in a study of TIL therapy for anti-PD-1-resistant metastatic lung cancer. Study in general: Half of patients were current or former smokers.

This CDR3 contains 14 residues. With V trimmed by 1 base and J by 5 bases, 4 bases remained unmatched. Germline loops: CDR1 SGHAT, CDR2 FQNNGV. This was the immunoSEQ v3 assay. Here immunoSEQ multiplex PCR was the method, and the copy in TCRdb shows in-frame clones only, minus some. The sample shows 50,000 or so clones, 79% of them seen only once. The sample's time point: pre-treatment sample, taken before nivolumab and TIL therapy. Patients were adults with stage 4 NSCLC. J is TRBJ2-5 and V is TRBV11-2; 7 bases are a match to TRBD1. Specimen: blood, collected at baseline. This clonotype was sampled from a woman aged 30-85 years with non-small cell lung cancer. The CDR3: CASSLGQGRETQYF. The CDR3 DNA is TGTGCCAGCAGCTTAGGACAGGGAAGGGAGACCCAGTACTTC.